This T cell receptor beta chain emerged from a study of cytomegalovirus exposure and HLA in healthy donors. Primers for the PCR totalled 60 Vbeta and 13 Jbeta. Clones were read by immunoSEQ multiplex PCR, and TCRdb kept only the in-frame ones, dropping some. This sample yields about 200,000 clones, of which more than 65% are seen a single time; 1.7% belongs to the top ten. This clone was detected only a few times. Its antigen remains unidentified. V lost 6 bases, J lost 1 base, and 0 bases stayed unmatched. This CDR3 has 13 amino acids. Per the germline V gene, CDR1 is MNHEY and CDR2 is SMNVEV (reference sequence). Study findings and constraints: Within the data, a cluster of highly shared sequence variants was likely a sequencing artifact. Earlier findings revealed that most TCR beta V segments proved productive either about 90% or about 30% of the time. Among TCR beta chains of equal frequency, HLA-associated ones were more clonally expanded in a later analysis.

The chain employs TRBV27 and TRBJ1-1; 9 bases fit TRBD1. The sample was PBMCs. This TCR derives from a middle-aged man in good health and CMV-seronegative. CDR3 residues: CASRGQGNTEAFF. The CDR3 coding sequence is TGTGCCAGCAGGGGACAGGGGAACACTGAAGCTTTCTTT.